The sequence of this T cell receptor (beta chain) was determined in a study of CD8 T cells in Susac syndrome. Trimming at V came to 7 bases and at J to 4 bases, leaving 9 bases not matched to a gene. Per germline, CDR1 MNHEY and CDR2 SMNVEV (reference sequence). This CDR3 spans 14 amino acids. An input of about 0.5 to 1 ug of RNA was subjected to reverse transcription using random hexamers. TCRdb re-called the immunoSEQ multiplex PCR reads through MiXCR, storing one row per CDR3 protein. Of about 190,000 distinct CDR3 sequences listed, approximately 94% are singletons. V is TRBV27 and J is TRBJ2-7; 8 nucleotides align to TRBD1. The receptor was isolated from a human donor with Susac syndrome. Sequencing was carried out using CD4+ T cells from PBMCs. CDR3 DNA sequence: TGTGCCAGCAATCCCCGGGACAGGAGGTACGAGCAGTACTTC. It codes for CASNPRDRRYEQYF.